A selection of T cell receptor beta chains follows, all from one sample in a study of blood T cell repertoires in COVID-19. The method was immunoSEQ multiplex PCR; TCRdb's version includes in-frame clones alone and lacks a portion of them. The table records 370,000 or so clones, more than 75% of them present only once. Sequencing was done on a sample of peripheral blood. The receptors come from a human donor with acute or convalescent COVID-19. The donor label of this sample is uncertain. Each CDR3 is given with its conserved first and last residue. Each record gives: CDR3 DNA, CDR3 protein, clone size, D gene, V gene, CDR3 length, J gene. The D gene is left open where the match is weak. A row's size may be missing; if present it is once, few, many or a size class.

TGTGCCAGCAGCAAGAGACAGGGTACATCCTACGAGCAGTACTTC CASSKRQGTSYEQYF NA NA TRBV21-1 15 TRBJ2-7
TGTGCCATCAGTGGGACAGGGATTCTCAACGAGCAGTACTTC CAISGTGILNEQYF NA TRBD1 TRBV10-3 14 TRBJ2-7
TGCGCCAGCAGTGAGCGACGACAGGGGTTAGGTGAGCAGTTCTTC CASSERRQGLGEQFF few TRBD1 TRBV10-1 15 TRBJ2-1
TGCGCCAGCTCCAACGACTTAGATGAAAAACTGTTTTTT CASSNDLDEKLFF NA NA TRBV5-1 13 TRBJ1-4
TGTGCCAGCCGTAGTTATACAGGCAGAGAGTACGAGCAGTACTTC CASRSYTGREYEQYF NA NA TRBV6-5 15 TRBJ2-7
TGTGCCAGCAGCTTAGGGGGCCGGGATGAGCAGTTCTTC CASSLGGRDEQFF NA TRBD1 TRBV3-1/TRBV3-2 13 TRBJ2-1
TGTGCCAGCAAAAGACAGGGATTTGAGAATGGCTACACCTTC CASKRQGFENGYTF NA TRBD1 TRBV3-1/TRBV3-2 14 TRBJ1-2
TGTGCCAGCAGCTTAGAGGGACTACCCTCCTCCTACGAGCAGTACTTC CASSLEGLPSSYEQYF few TRBD2 TRBV7-9 16 TRBJ2-7
TGTGCCTGGAGATTAGCGGGGCTACCGAATGGCTACACCTTC CAWRLAGLPNGYTF NA NA TRBV30 14 TRBJ1-2
TGTGCCAGCAGCCCCGGAACCGGGGGAGAAAAACTGTTTTTT CASSPGTGGEKLFF NA NA TRBV7-2 14 TRBJ1-4
TGCAGTGCTAGTCTAGTCTACGAGCAGTACTTC CSASLVYEQYF NA NA TRBV20-1 11 TRBJ2-7
TGTGCCAGCACGGGGGGGCCCCGCACCGGGGAGCTGTTTTTT CASTGGPRTGELFF NA TRBD2 TRBV2 14 TRBJ2-2
TGCGCCAGCAGCTTGGTTAAGGGGAACTATGGCTACACCTTC CASSLVKGNYGYTF NA NA TRBV5-1 14 TRBJ1-2
TGTGCCAGCAGCTTAGGGACGGGGTCCAGCACTGAAGCTTTCTTT CASSLGTGSSTEAFF NA NA TRBV7-9 15 TRBJ1-1
TGTGCCAGCAGCCTTGGGACTAGCAAGTTCTTC CASSLGTSKFF NA TRBD2 TRBV5-4 11 TRBJ2-1
TGTGCCAGCTCACCCAGACAGACCTTGAACACTGAAGCTTTCTTT CASSPRQTLNTEAFF NA NA TRBV18 15 TRBJ1-1
TGTGCCAGCAGTTTAACAGGGGGTGGTAATCAGCCCCAGCATTTT CASSLTGGGNQPQHF NA TRBD1 TRBV27 15 TRBJ1-5
TGTGCCAGCAGGCCGACAGGACCTTACGAGCAGTACTTC CASRPTGPYEQYF NA NA TRBV6-5 13 TRBJ2-7
TGTGCCAGTACCACCAATATCCCGGGACAGGGGGCCTATGGCTACACCTTC CASTTNIPGQGAYGYTF once TRBD1 TRBV19 17 TRBJ1-2
TGTGCCAGCAGCTTAGCAGGGGCAGGGGAACCTTATGGCTACACCTTC CASSLAGAGEPYGYTF NA NA TRBV7-9 16 TRBJ1-2
TGTGCCAGCAGTTTCAGTACTAGCGAGCAGTACTTC CASSFSTSEQYF NA NA TRBV12-3/TRBV12-4 12 TRBJ2-7
TGCGCCAGCATTCCCTCAGGTGTTTACGAGCAGTACTTC CASIPSGVYEQYF NA NA TRBV23-1 13 TRBJ2-7
TGTGCCAGCTCATCCCGGGACAGGGGCACGGAGCAGTACTTC CASSSRDRGTEQYF NA TRBD1 TRBV18 14 TRBJ2-7
TGTGCCAGCGGAGGACAGGGGTTATACTCTGGGGCCAACGTCCTGACTTTC CASGGQGLYSGANVLTF NA TRBD1 TRBV27 17 TRBJ2-6
TGTGCCAGCAGCTCCGGGACAGGGGACGGTGGCTACACCTTC CASSSGTGDGGYTF NA TRBD1 TRBV5-4 14 TRBJ1-2
TGTGCCAGCAGCCAAGGGACAGGGGCGTACGAGCAGTACTTC CASSQGTGAYEQYF NA TRBD1 TRBV3-1/TRBV3-2 14 TRBJ2-7
TGTGCCAGCAGTTTAGCCGGGACTGGGCAGTTCTTC CASSLAGTGQFF NA NA TRBV12-3/TRBV12-4 12 TRBJ2-1
TGTGCCAGCAGAACCGGGAGAAGGGCTTTCTTT CASRTGRRAFF NA NA TRBV2 11 TRBJ1-1
TGCGCCAGCAGATTGACAACAGGGGGGTCCTACAATGAGCAGTTCTTC CASRLTTGGSYNEQFF NA TRBD1 TRBV5-1 16 TRBJ2-1
TGTGCCAGCAGTTTTGGCGGGGTGGGGGAGACCCAGTACTTC CASSFGGVGETQYF NA NA TRBV28 14 TRBJ2-5
TGTGCCAGCAGCTCAAGAACAGGGGTAGGCAATGAGCAGTTCTTC CASSSRTGVGNEQFF NA TRBD1 TRBV11-2 15 TRBJ2-1
TGTGCCAGCAGTTTTGAGGAGGAAGGCACTGAAGCTTTCTTT CASSFEEEGTEAFF NA NA TRBV28 14 TRBJ1-1
TGTGCCAGCAAAAAGGAGACGACTGGAAACACCATATATTTT CASKKETTGNTIYF NA NA TRBV7-9 14 TRBJ1-3